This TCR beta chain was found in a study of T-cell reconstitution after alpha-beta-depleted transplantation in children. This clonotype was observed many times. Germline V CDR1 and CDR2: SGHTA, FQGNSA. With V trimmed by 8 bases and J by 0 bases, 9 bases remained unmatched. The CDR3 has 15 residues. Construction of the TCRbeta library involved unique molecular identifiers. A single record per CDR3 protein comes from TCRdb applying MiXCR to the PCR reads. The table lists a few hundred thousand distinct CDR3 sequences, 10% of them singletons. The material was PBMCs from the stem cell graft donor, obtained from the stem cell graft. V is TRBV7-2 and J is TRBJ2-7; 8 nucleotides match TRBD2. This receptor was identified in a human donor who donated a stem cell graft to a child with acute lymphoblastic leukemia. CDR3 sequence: CASGPGGPSSYEQYF. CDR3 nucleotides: TGTGCCAGCGGACCGGGAGGGCCCAGCTCCTACGAGCAGTACTTC.